The 27 T cell receptor beta chains below were found in one sample sequenced in a study of cytomegalovirus exposure and HLA in healthy donors. Sequenced by immunoSEQ multiplex PCR; TCRdb stores in-frame clones only, minus some. The sample yields around 300,000 clones, roughly 86% seen once. Specimen: PBMCs. Source of these receptors: a man in his thirties or forties in good health and CMV-seronegative.

The V gene is TRBV30, the J gene TRBJ1-2; D possibly corresponds to TRBD1 (6 bases). Trimming took 5 bases from V and 0 from J, leaving 10 bases between them. The germline gives CDR1 GTSNPN, CDR2 SVGIG (reference sequence). This CDR3 contains 13 residues. The CDR3 region has the DNA TGTGCCTGGGGACAGCGAGCTAACTATGGCTACACCTTC. Protein: CAWGQRANYGYTF.

This chain links TRBV5-1 with TRBJ2-1; D is possibly TRBD2 (6 bases). In germline, CDR1 is SGHRS, CDR2 YFSETQ. Trimming left V 3 bases short and J 1 base short, with 11 bases between. This CDR3 region has 15 residues. The CDR3 DNA reads TGCGCCAGCAGCTCGGGGGTTCCTTCCTACAATGAGCAGTTCTTC. Amino acids: CASSSGVPSYNEQFF. The variable domain in full, completed from reference TRBV5-1 and TRBJ2-1, reads KAGVTQTPRYLIKTRGQQVTLSCSPISGHRSVSWYQQTPGQGLQFLFEYFSETQRNKGNFPGRFSGRQFSNSRSEMNVSTLELGDSALYLCASSSGVPSYNEQFFGPGTRLTVL.

To note about this clone: The sample has other DNA sequences that encode this CDR3 too. The chain couples TRBV7-7 to TRBJ1-1; no clear D gene. The CDR3 is 13 amino acids. The germline V gene has CDR1 SSHAT and CDR2 FNYEAQ (reference sequence). V lost 1 base and J 4 bases, leaving 7 bases between the germline ends. The DNA for the CDR3 is TGTGCCAGCAGCTTAGTACCGGGCACTGAAGCTTTCTTT. As protein: CASSLVPGTEAFF.

The DNA of the CDR3 is TGTGCCAGCAGCGGAGGGGTTGGCGGGGCTCAAGAGACCCAGTACTTC. Translated, it gives CASSGGVGGAQETQYF. This chain links TRBV7-9 with TRBJ2-5, with D tentatively TRBD2 (6 bases). V was trimmed by 5 bases and J by 2 bases, leaving 18 bases between them. CDR1 is SEHNR and CDR2 is FQNEAQ in the germline V gene (reference sequence). This CDR3 spans 16 amino acids.

This rearrangement joins TRBV5-6 to TRBJ1-5; D may be TRBD1 (6 bases). Germline V gives CDR1 SGHDT, CDR2 YYEEEE. This CDR3 has 16 amino acids. Trimming removed 1 base from V and 2 bases from J, with 13 bases in between. The CDR3 DNA sequence: TGTGCCAGCAGCTTGTCTAGGGCAGGGGGCAATCAGCCCCAGCATTTT. Translation: CASSLSRAGGNQPQHF. The variable domain in full, with the rest retrieved from reference TRBV5-6 and TRBJ1-5, is DAGVTQSPTHLIKTRGQQVTLRCSPKSGHDTVSWYQQALGQGPQFIFQYYEEEERQRGNFPDRFSGHQFPNYSSELNVNALLLGDSALYLCASSLSRAGGNQPQHFGDGTRLSIL.

This sequence joins TRBV28 and TRBJ1-2; D perhaps matches TRBD1 (6 bases). V lost 7 bases, J lost 6 bases, and 15 bases lay in between. The CDR3 is 13 amino acids. Germline lookup yields CDR1 MDHEN and CDR2 SYDVKM. The CDR3 DNA sequence: TGTGCCAGCAATCAGGGGTTATTGGATGGCTACACCTTC. This translates into CASNQGLLDGYTF.

This chain connects TRBV29-1 to TRBJ1-2, with D possibly being TRBD1 (5 bases). CDR1 is SQVTM and CDR2 is ANQGSEA in the germline V gene. This CDR3 region has 12 residues. V lost 2 bases to trimming and J lost 6 bases, with 10 bases between them. CDR3 nucleotides: TGCAGCGTTGAACGGCAGGGAAATGGCTACACCTTC. Protein product: CSVERQGNGYTF.

The chain combines TRBV7-8 with TRBJ1-3, with 10 bases matching TRBD1. This CDR3 has 14 amino acids. Germline lookup yields CDR1 SGHVS and CDR2 FQNEAQ. V shed 3 bases and J 9 bases; nucleotides not matched to a gene: 5. In nucleotides, the CDR3 is TGTGCCAGCAGCTTCCCGGGACAGGGGAGCACCATATATTTT. Translated, it gives CASSFPGQGSTIYF.

The chain employs TRBV2 and TRBJ1-2, with D possibly matching TRBD1 (5 bases). The CDR3 loop spans 13 amino acids. Between the trimmed V and J ends, which lost 6 bases and 1 base, there was a span of 9 bases. CDR1 is SNHLY, CDR2 FYNNEI, per germline. CDR3 nucleotide sequence: TGTGCCAGCAGCTCGACAGTTAACTATGGCTACACCTTC. Translating it yields CASSSTVNYGYTF.

The gene calls are TRBV5-6 and TRBJ1-1; no clear D gene. V dropped 4 bases and J dropped 2 bases, with 12 bases sitting between them. CDR3 length: 14 residues. CDR1 and CDR2 (germline): SGHDT, YYEEEE. The chain's CDR3 is CASSQHAGNTEAFF. The CDR3 DNA sequence: TGTGCCAGCAGCCAACACGCTGGCAACACTGAAGCTTTCTTT.

The chain uses TRBV5-1 and TRBJ2-7; 9 bases match TRBD2. Germline assignment: CDR1 SGHRS and CDR2 YFSETQ. The CDR3 covers 16 residues. Trimming removed 0 bases from V and 3 bases from J; junction bases left unmatched: 7. In nucleotides, the CDR3 is TGCGCCAGCAGCTTGGTGTTCAGCGGGGGGTTCTACGAGCAGTACTTC. This translates into CASSLVFSGGFYEQYF. Combining the CDR3 with reference TRBV5-1 and TRBJ2-7 gives the whole variable domain KAGVTQTPRYLIKTRGQQVTLSCSPISGHRSVSWYQQTPGQGLQFLFEYFSETQRNKGNFPGRFSGRQFSNSRSEMNVSTLELGDSALYLCASSLVFSGGFYEQYFGPGTRLTVT.

The rearrangement joins TRBV27 to TRBJ2-5; a possible D gene is TRBD2 (6 bases). Germline values: CDR1 MNHEY, CDR2 SMNVEV (reference sequence). This CDR3 is built from 16 residues. Trimming left V 5 bases short and J 5 bases short, with 21 bases between. CDR3 residues: CASSPVKGLREETQYF. DNA for the CDR3: TGTGCCAGCAGTCCCGTTAAGGGTCTCCGGGAGGAGACCCAGTACTTC.

This chain joins TRBV14 and TRBJ2-7; TRBD1 matches at 9 bases. The germline CDR1 and CDR2 sequences are SGHDN and FVKESK. The CDR3 has 13 residues. V was clipped by 4 bases and J by 3 bases; unmatched bases: 1. In nucleotides, the CDR3 is TGTGCCAGCAGCCGGGACAGGGTCTACGAGCAGTACTTC. Encoded protein: CASSRDRVYEQYF.

The gene calls are TRBV4-3 and TRBJ2-7; 9 bases align to TRBD1. V lost 4 bases and J lost 0; bases outside the gene matches: 4. The CDR3 extends over 15 amino acids. Germline V gene sequence: CDR1 LGHNA, CDR2 YSLEER. The CDR3 DNA is TGCGCCAGCAGCCCCGGGACAGGGAGCTCCTACGAGCAGTACTTC. Its translation is CASSPGTGSSYEQYF.

The J gene is TRBJ2-2, the V gene TRBV5-1, with a tentative D call TRBD2 (6 bases). The V end lost 4 bases, the J end lost 4 bases, and 14 bases lay between the germline ends. The CDR3 contains 15 residues. From germline, CDR1 is SGHRS and CDR2 YFSETQ. The CDR3 here is CASSPAEGSTGELFF. DNA for the CDR3: TGCGCCAGCAGCCCGGCGGAGGGGAGCACCGGGGAGCTGTTTTTT.

The chain is built from TRBV2 and TRBJ2-1; perhaps TRBD2 as D (5 bases). Germline lookup yields CDR1 SNHLY and CDR2 FYNNEI. CDR3 length: 11 residues. V shed 8 bases and J shed 10 bases, with 12 bases lying between them. DNA of the CDR3: TGTGCCAGCCAGATGGAGGAGGAGCAGTTCTTC. Amino acid sequence: CASQMEEEQFF.

The J gene is TRBJ1-1, the V gene TRBV29-1, with unresolved D. V lost 4 bases and J 4 bases, leaving 16 bases between the germline ends. The CDR3 extends over 14 amino acids. Germline V gene lookup returns CDR1 SQVTM and CDR2 ANQGSEA. The CDR3 reads CSVGVGRWGTEAFF. The CDR3 DNA reads as TGCAGCGTTGGGGTAGGGAGGTGGGGCACTGAAGCTTTCTTT.

The V gene is TRBV15, the J gene TRBJ2-7; 7 nucleotides line up with TRBD1. J lost 0 bases, V lost 1 base, and 3 bases had no gene match. CDR1 is LNHNV, CDR2 YYDKDF, per germline (reference sequence). The CDR3 loop spans 15 amino acids. The CDR3 spells CATSRGRGLSYEQYF. The CDR3 bases are TGTGCCACCAGCAGAGGTAGGGGGCTCTCCTACGAGCAGTACTTC. Looking up the rest from reference TRBV15 and TRBJ2-7 gives the full variable domain: DAMVIQNPRYQVTQFGKPVTLSCSQTLNHNVMYWYQQKSSQAPKLLFHYYDKDFNNEADTPDNFQSRRPNTSFCFLDIRSPGLGDTAMYLCATSRGRGLSYEQYFGPGTRLTVT.

The J gene is TRBJ2-2, the V gene TRBV27; 9 bases fit TRBD2. The length of the CDR3 is 14 residues. The germline gives CDR1 MNHEY, CDR2 SMNVEV (reference sequence). V shed 3 bases, J shed 6 bases, and the junction held 2 bases outside the gene matches. The CDR3 nucleotides read TGTGCCAGCAGTTTTTTAGCGGGGGCCGGGGAGCTGTTTTTT. Translation: CASSFLAGAGELFF.

This clone occurred once. DNA for the CDR3: TGTGCCAGTAGTAGGGGTGGACAGGAGGCAACTCAGCCCCAGCATTTT. Translated, it gives CASSRGGQEATQPQHF. The V call is TRBV19, the J call TRBJ1-5; TRBD1 matches at 7 bases. V shed 4 bases, J shed 6 bases, and the junction held 12 bases outside the gene matches. Germline CDR1 reads LNHDA; CDR2 reads SQIVND (reference sequence). The CDR3 length is 16 residues.

J is TRBJ2-1 and V is TRBV9, with D hard to call. The CDR3 totals 15 residues. V was clipped by 0 bases and J by 2 bases, with 9 bases between them. Germline CDR1 SGDLS, CDR2 YYNGEE. As DNA, the CDR3 is TGTGCCAGCAGCGTAGACGGTCTTCCCTACAATGAGCAGTTCTTC. It encodes CASSVDGLPYNEQFF.

CDR3 coding DNA: TGTGCCAGCAGTGAATCCGGGACAGGGCATTACTACAATGAGCAGTTCTTC. This gives the protein CASSESGTGHYYNEQFF. The chain links TRBV2 to TRBJ2-1; TRBD1 matches at 9 bases. J was trimmed by 3 bases and V by 2 bases; bases with no gene match: 8. There are 17 residues in the CDR3. Germline CDR1 is SNHLY and CDR2 is FYNNEI.

The chain joins TRBV5-5 to TRBJ1-6; no reliable D call. Germline CDR1 is SGHKS and CDR2 is YYEKEE (reference sequence). Trimming removed 3 bases at V and 8 bases at J, with 6 bases between. The CDR3 sequence is 12 residues long. Here the CDR3 reads CASSYGDSPLHF. CDR3 in DNA: TGTGCCAGCAGCTACGGGGATTCACCCCTCCACTTT.

The J gene is TRBJ2-3, the V gene TRBV4-1; 9 nucleotides agree with TRBD1. V lost 0 bases to trimming and J lost 0 bases; unmatched junction nucleotides: 10. The CDR3 covers 19 residues. Germline CDR1 is MGHRA and CDR2 is YSYEKL. The CDR3 loop reads CASSQDGQGRPLSTDTQYF. DNA for the CDR3: TGCGCCAGCAGCCAAGACGGACAGGGGAGGCCTTTAAGCACAGATACGCAGTATTTT.

The gene calls are TRBV7-2 and TRBJ2-7, with 7 nucleotides matching TRBD1. After removal of 1 base from V and 5 bases from J, the junction contained 8 bases not matched to a gene. The CDR3 totals 15 residues. The germline V gene encodes CDR1 SGHTA and CDR2 FQGNSA. The CDR3 loop is CASSLGQGVIDEQYF. Here the CDR3 DNA reads TGTGCCAGCAGCTTAGGACAGGGTGTGATCGACGAGCAGTACTTC.

The sample holds one count of this clone. The gene calls are TRBV5-4 and TRBJ1-1; D possibly corresponds to TRBD1 (5 bases). Trimming removed 0 bases from V and 4 bases from J, with 10 bases in between. Germline V gene sequence: CDR1 SGHNT, CDR2 YYREEE (reference sequence). The CDR3 contains 14 residues. The CDR3 nucleotides are TGTGCCAGCAGCTTGGGGCAGGGAAGCACTGAAGCTTTCTTT. Protein sequence: CASSLGQGSTEAFF.

This clone occurred a few times. The chain couples TRBV5-1 to TRBJ1-2, with D perhaps matching TRBD1 (5 bases). CDR3 length equals 15 residues. The germline gives CDR1 SGHRS, CDR2 YFSETQ. Trimming cost V 0 bases and J 0 bases, with 9 bases left between them. The CDR3 spells CASSLALRANYGYTF. The CDR3 nucleotides are TGCGCCAGCAGCTTGGCGCTCAGGGCTAACTATGGCTACACCTTC. The full variable domain, its missing parts supplied by reference TRBV5-1 and TRBJ1-2, is KAGVTQTPRYLIKTRGQQVTLSCSPISGHRSVSWYQQTPGQGLQFLFEYFSETQRNKGNFPGRFSGRQFSNSRSEMNVSTLELGDSALYLCASSLALRANYGYTFGSGTRLTVV.